The 5 T cell receptor beta chains below come from one sample, sequenced in a study of CD8 T cells in ankylosing spondylitis. Study results and limitations: Several highly homologous variants formed a TCR beta motif that appeared characteristic of ankylosing spondylitis blood.

Their target antigens are unknown. In TCRdb, the 5' RACE reads were re-called with MiXCR into one record per CDR3 protein. Among 200,000 to 250,000 distinct CDR3 sequences, approximately 7.4% were seen once, and the ten largest hold approximately 15%. The sample taken for sequencing was blood, either unsorted or a sorted T cell fraction (not recorded which). The receptors were gathered from a male donor with ankylosing spondylitis.

This clonotype was recorded at least ten times. The J gene is TRBJ1-1, the V gene TRBV7-2; D perhaps matches TRBD1 (6 bases). The V and J ends lost 0 bases and 6 bases respectively, with 20 bases between them. CDR1 and CDR2 from the germline V gene are SGHTA and FQGNSA. This CDR3 has 17 amino acids. Here the CDR3 DNA reads TGTGCCAGCAGCTTAGCCGAAATCATGGTTCGGACAGCTGAAGCTTTCTTT. Protein sequence: CASSLAEIMVRTAEAFF.

Many counts were recorded for this clonotype. The chain combines TRBV27 with TRBJ1-5, with TRBD1 identical over 7 bases. V shed 3 bases and J 2 bases; nucleotides not matched to a gene: 4. CDR1 and CDR2 (germline): MNHEY, SMNVEV (reference sequence). The CDR3 is made up of 15 amino acids. The CDR3 sequence: CASSFLGQGNQPQHF. CDR3 in DNA: TGTGCCAGCAGTTTCCTCGGACAGGGCAATCAGCCCCAGCATTTT.

This clonotype was detected ten times or more. The V gene is TRBV12-3 or TRBV12-4, the J gene TRBJ2-6, with D possibly matching TRBD1 (6 bases). The CDR3 runs to 18 residues. Trimming pared 5 bases from V and 1 base from J, leaving 18 bases between. This CDR3 is CASSLPTGEISGANVLTF. The CDR3 nucleotides read TGTGCCAGCAGTCTACCGACAGGCGAAATATCTGGGGCCAACGTCCTGACTTTC.

The V and J genes are TRBV5-1 and TRBJ2-7, with D tentatively TRBD1 (6 bases). The CDR3 is 13 amino acids. Germline lookup yields CDR1 SGHRS and CDR2 YFSETQ. V was shortened by 7 bases and J by 2 bases, with 13 bases between the two germline ends. The CDR3 DNA reads as TGCGCCAGCGTAGGGGGATATCCCTACGAGCAGTACTTC. It encodes CASVGGYPYEQYF.

At least ten counts were recorded for this clonotype. The J gene is TRBJ1-1, the V gene TRBV7-9; unclear D gene. Trimming left V 1 base short and J 6 bases short, with 12 bases between. Germline-derived CDR1 and CDR2 are SEHNR and FQNEAQ (reference sequence). The CDR3 sequence is 14 residues long. The CDR3 reads CASSLEGNHPEAFF. CDR3 sequence (DNA): TGTGCCAGCAGCTTAGAGGGAAATCACCCTGAAGCTTTCTTT.